This entry is about one T cell receptor (beta chain). This entry is derived from a study of CD8 T cells in Susac syndrome. The RNA, about 0.45 to 1 ug, was put through reverse transcription using random hexamers. TCRdb ran MiXCR on the immunoSEQ multiplex PCR reads and lists one entry per CDR3 protein. Altogether some 200,000 distinct CDR3 sequences are present, about 95% being singletons, with the ten largest covering about 0.1%. Germline values: CDR1 LGHNA, CDR2 YNFKEQ. The CDR3 is 14 residues long. V was trimmed by 3 bases and J by 1 base, leaving 9 bases between them. The rearrangement joins TRBV4-2 to TRBJ1-1, with a weak D call TRBD1 (5 bases). The material sequenced was CD4+ T cells from PBMCs. The source is a human donor in good health. CDR3 DNA: TGTGCCAGCAGCCAGGGGACCTCGAACACTGAAGCTTTCTTT. This encodes CASSQGTSNTEAFF.